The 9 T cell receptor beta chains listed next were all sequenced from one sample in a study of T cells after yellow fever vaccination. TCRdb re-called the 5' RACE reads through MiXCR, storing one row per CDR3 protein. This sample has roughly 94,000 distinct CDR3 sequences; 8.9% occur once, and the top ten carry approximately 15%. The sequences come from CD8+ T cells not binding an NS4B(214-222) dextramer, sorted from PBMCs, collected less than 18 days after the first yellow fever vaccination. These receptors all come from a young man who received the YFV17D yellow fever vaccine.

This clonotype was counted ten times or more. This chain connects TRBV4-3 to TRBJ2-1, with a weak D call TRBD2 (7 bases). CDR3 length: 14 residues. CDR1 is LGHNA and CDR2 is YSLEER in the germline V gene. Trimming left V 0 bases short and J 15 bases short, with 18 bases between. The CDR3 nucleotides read TGCGCCAGCAGCCAAGATCCGGCAGGCGGGGGCTTGTTCTTC. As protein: CASSQDPAGGGLFF.

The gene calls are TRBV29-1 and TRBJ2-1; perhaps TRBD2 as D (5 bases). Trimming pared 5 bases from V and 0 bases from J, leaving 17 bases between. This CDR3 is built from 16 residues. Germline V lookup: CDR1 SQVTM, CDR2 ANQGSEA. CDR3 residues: CSVPPTTRSSYNEQFF. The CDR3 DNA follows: TGCAGCGTTCCGCCCACCACTAGGAGCTCCTACAATGAGCAGTTCTTC.

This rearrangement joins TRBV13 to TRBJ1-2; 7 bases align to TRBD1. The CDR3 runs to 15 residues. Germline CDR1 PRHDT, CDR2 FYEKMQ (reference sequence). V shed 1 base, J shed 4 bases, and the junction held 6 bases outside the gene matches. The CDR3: CASSLEGGVFYGYTF. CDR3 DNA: TGTGCCAGCAGCTTAGAAGGGGGCGTCTTCTATGGCTACACCTTC.

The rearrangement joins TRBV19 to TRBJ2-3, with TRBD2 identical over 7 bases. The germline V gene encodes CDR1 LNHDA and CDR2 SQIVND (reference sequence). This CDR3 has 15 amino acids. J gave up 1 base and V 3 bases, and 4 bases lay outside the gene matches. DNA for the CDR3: TGTGCCAGTAGTATTGTGGCGGGGGGCACAGATACGCAGTATTTT. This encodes CASSIVAGGTDTQYF.

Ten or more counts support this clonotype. The CDR3 coding sequence is TGCAGCACTTCGGGGGGACTTTCCTACGAGCAGTACTTC. Amino acids: CSTSGGLSYEQYF. V and J are TRBV29-1 and TRBJ2-7, with 7 bases matching TRBD2. V dropped 8 bases and J dropped 1; count of bases not matched to a gene: 8. CDR1 and CDR2 from the germline V gene are SQVTM and ANQGSEA. The CDR3 runs 13 residues.

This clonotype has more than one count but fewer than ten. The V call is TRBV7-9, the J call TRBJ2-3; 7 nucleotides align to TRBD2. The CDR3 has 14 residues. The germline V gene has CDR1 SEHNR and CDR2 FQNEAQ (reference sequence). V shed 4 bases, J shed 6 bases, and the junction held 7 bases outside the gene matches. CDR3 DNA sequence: TGTGCCAGCAGCTCCGGACTAGAGATGGATACGCAGTATTTT. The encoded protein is CASSSGLEMDTQYF.

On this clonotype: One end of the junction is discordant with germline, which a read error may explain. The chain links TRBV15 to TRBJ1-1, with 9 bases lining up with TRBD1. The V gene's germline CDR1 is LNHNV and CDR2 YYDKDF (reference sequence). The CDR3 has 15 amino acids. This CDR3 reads CATSWRTGVDTVAFF. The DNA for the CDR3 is TGTGCCACCAGCTGGAGGACAGGGGTGGACACTGTAGCTTTCTTT.

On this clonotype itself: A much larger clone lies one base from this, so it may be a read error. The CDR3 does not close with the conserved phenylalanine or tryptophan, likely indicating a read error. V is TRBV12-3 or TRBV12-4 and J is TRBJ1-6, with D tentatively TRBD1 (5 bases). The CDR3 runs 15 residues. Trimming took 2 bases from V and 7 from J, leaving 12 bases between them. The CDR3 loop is CASSLWAGPNSPLHL. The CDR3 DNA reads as TGTGCCAGCAGTTTATGGGCAGGGCCCAATTCACCCCTCCACCTT.

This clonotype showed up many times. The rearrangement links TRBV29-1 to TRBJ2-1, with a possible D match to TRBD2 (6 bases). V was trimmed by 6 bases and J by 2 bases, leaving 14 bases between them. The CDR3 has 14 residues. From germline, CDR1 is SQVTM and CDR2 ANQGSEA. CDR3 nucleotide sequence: TGCAGCGTGGACGCCGGGGGAGCCTACAATGAGCAGTTCTTC. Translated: CSVDAGGAYNEQFF.